The sequence of this T cell receptor beta chain was determined in a study of cytomegalovirus exposure and HLA in healthy donors (dated by TCRdb to about 2017). For context, the study as a whole: According to an earlier analysis of 550 to 750 of the donors, roughly 180 million T cells yielded some 120 million unique TCR beta sequences and less than 300 Gb of sequence data. The study profiled the T cell repertoires of under 700 subjects by immunosequencing and related them to cytomegalovirus serostatus. A later analysis re-analyzed previously published TCR beta repertoires from approximately 700 donors and added high-resolution HLA genotyping to study TCR occurrence patterns. Of the approximately 400 genotyped donors, 81% were placed in the genetic ancestry cluster associated with self-reported Caucasian donors. Donor age, sex, ethnicity and CMV serostatus were compiled alongside the repertoire data. The number of donors typed differed by locus, with roughly 629-640 for A, B, C, DRB1 and DQB1, roughly 520 for DQA1, nearly 610 for DPA1, and approximately 470 for DPB1. The study combined high-throughput TCR immunosequencing, statistical association of individual TCRs with disease status, and machine learning to predict cytomegalovirus infection status. Rather than drawing on any new phenotypic data, the later analysis identified candidate immune exposures from TCR beta sequences and the way those sequences occurred across donors. On average, around 240,000 unique TCR beta nucleotide sequences were sequenced per donor among a few hundred genotyped donors of the cohort, with roughly 18% of those sequences being non-productive. Several DR-DQ haplotypes were handled as single units for association and clustering, since linkage in the cohort was strong. HLA typing covered class I and class II loci at four-digit resolution. An earlier analysis of 587 of the donors used high-throughput TCR beta sequencing to judge whether each TCR beta V gene segment behaved as functional or pseudogenic. An early release that covered 500 to 800 HLA-typed donors contained about 290 gigabases of sequencing data and tens of millions of unique TCR sequences. The study was designed to test whether signatures of past pathogen exposure could be identified by cataloging public T cell receptors. All discovery cohort repertoires had been generated using a single sequencing platform. A later genetic analysis took genome-wide SNP genotypes for about three fifths of the roughly 700 donors and used that subset as a discovery cohort. Besides the first cohort of approximately 670 subjects, a separate validation cohort made up of roughly 120 different subjects was used.

The library was produced with the immunoSEQ multiplex PCR assay. The multiplex PCR relied on a mix of 60 forward primers for TCR Vbeta segments and 13 reverse primers for TCR Jbeta segments. Amplification of the CDR3 region of rearranged TCR beta genes was performed with a multiplex PCR assay on genomic DNA. Amplified TCR beta libraries were sequenced as 87-base-pair reads on the Illumina HiSeq System. The published analysis was carried out like this. A later analysis counted some 80 million unique TCR beta chains across the 550 to 800 repertoires, and some 11 million of these chains were shared by at least two donors. To remove PCR and sequencing errors, raw reads were error-corrected and collapsed into unique sequences using a nearest-neighbor algorithm that merged closely related sequences. CDR3 sequences were aligned to IMGT reference sequences to assign V, D and J gene segments. For a sequence to be retained, a match of at least six nucleotides to both a V gene segment and a J gene segment was required. Rearrangements were called productive when the CDR3 lacked stop codons and stayed in frame with V and J; all others were non-productive. Following IMGT convention, CDR3 was defined as the stretch from the second conserved V-encoded cysteine up to the conserved J-encoded phenylalanine. In an earlier analysis of around 540 of the donors, sequences lacking an unambiguous match to a single V gene segment were excluded. In an earlier analysis of more than 500 of the donors, a V segment was called functional when productive rearrangements were above 56.7%, and segregating when the standard deviation between donors exceeded 5%. To diagnose cytomegalovirus status from the catalog of TCR beta chain sequences, a statistical classification framework was built. A later analysis assigned V and J genes by comparing TCR nucleotide sequences with IMGT/GENE-DB human TR gene sequences. Using the TCRdist pipeline, a later analysis assigned CDR3 sequences along with most-parsimonious VDJ recombination scenarios. In a later analysis, every TCR beta chain was defined by the combination of its CDR3 amino acid sequence and its V-gene family, and reads without a unique V-gene family were dropped. In a later analysis, around 650 highly shared, low-generation-probability nucleotide sequences were removed to address suspected cross-contamination and a sequencing artifact. For each public chain, a later analysis derived a clonal expansion index from normalized ranks of inferred template counts within each repertoire. A later analysis computed generation probabilities with a VDJ recombination model fitted to out-of-frame rearrangements, and checked the results against IGoR. In a later analysis, TCR-TCR, TCR-HLA and TCR-CMV co-occurrence was scored with hypergeometric tests, and a repertoire-size bias correction was applied to TCR pairs. False discovery rates were estimated in a later analysis by permuting HLA or CMV assignments 20 times. A later analysis grouped co-occurring TCRs with DBSCAN, adding TCRdist sequence similarity when clustering within HLA-allele-positive subsets. Repertoires with fewer than 30,000 or more than 120,000 public chains were left out of co-occurrence clustering, as were about five repertoires with anomalous nucleotide sharing. TCRdb's version of the immuneACCESS table is confined to in-frame rearrangements and falls short of the full clone set. An unresolved V gene accounts for under half of the shortfall where checked; the remainder is of unknown origin. Clonal size and the V and J genes are those of that table, whereas D and trimming came from the DNA. The sample table records about 190,000 clones; 65% to 80% of these occur just once. The ten largest account for about 4.4% of the sample.

Reading the germline V gene (reference sequence) gives CDR1 LNHDA and CDR2 SQIVND. The CDR3 goes from the cysteine to the phenylalanine over 15 residues. Only the CDR3 part of the read is kept: 45 bases, read in frame from the first base. V has 2 bases trimmed and J has 4 bases trimmed; junction bases matching no gene number 4. This clone came up a few times. The antigen it binds to is not known. Qualities for individual bases were not recorded, and no much larger clone is one base off. The cohort comprised 666 healthy bone marrow donors. At the time of sampling, all cohort members were nominally healthy, though unrecorded immune exposures were likely present. The donor tested CMV seropositive and was one of the 289 seropositive cohort members. A peripheral blood sample was collected from each donor, and TCR beta sequencing was performed on peripheral blood mononuclear cells. The Qiagen DNeasy Blood Extraction Kit was used to extract genomic DNA from the blood cell samples.

What the study reported, not specific to this receptor: Cytomegalovirus status was reported to be diagnosed by the classifier with high specificity and sensitivity in both the original and validation cohorts. Roughly uniform sequencing depth across donors was assumed in presence/absence analyses, although this assumption may not hold. The cohort was sequenced for TCR beta chains only, and without alpha or paired-chain data the features that could be detected were limited. In a later genetic analysis, fewer N-insertions in productive TCRs were reported among donors in an Asian-associated ancestry cluster than the approximately 630-donor mean. Broadly in line with IMGT annotations, most TCR beta V segments showed up in productive rearrangements about 87% or about 30% of the time in an earlier analysis of 587 of the donors. A further reported finding was that TCR beta sequences accurately predicted the HLA-A and HLA-B alleles for most subjects in the first cohort. In a later analysis, the rate of TCR association differed among HLA loci, with DRB1 alleles having the most associated TCRs and HLA-C alleles having the fewest. In a later analysis, HLA-associated TCR beta chains showed more clonal expansion and lower generation probabilities than non-associated chains that were equally common. In the study, approximately 150 TCR beta chains were listed as associated with cytomegalovirus. CMV serostatus was the only immune exposure information available for the cohort. At a false discovery rate of 0.05, a later analysis linked around 17,000 TCR beta sequences to specific HLA alleles. In vitro tests confirmed that a few of the cytomegalovirus-associated TCR beta chains recognize cytomegalovirus antigens. Some IMGT-functional V segments, including TRBV6-2 and TRBV6-3, could not be told apart with the 87-base-pair reads, so those segments were excluded. According to a later analysis, parvovirus B19, influenza, CMV and Epstein-Barr virus appeared linked to several top co-occurrence clusters. The authors suggested that the approach could potentially be extended to other disease states and immunological phenotypes. V-gene and J-gene trimming of TCR beta chains was associated with a missense DCLRE1C variant in a later genetic analysis, and the association was replicated in an independent cohort. Because HLA typing was missing for some donors at each locus, association tests included only the typed subset. When HLA alleles, especially DR and DQ, strongly co-occurred, TCR associations were difficult to assign to individual alleles. While some public TCRs were present in many individuals, most TCR sequences turned up only very rarely across donors. Correlated functional status among segregating V segments might reflect linkage disequilibrium, but an unknown experimental factor could not be ruled out. Because counts were too low, under 20 rarely observed V segments, including chromosome 9 orphons, were left out of the earlier analysis of over 550 of the donors. According to a later analysis, most CMV-associated TCR beta chains appeared to be HLA-restricted, and the HLA associations seemed to be driven largely by CMV exposure. A group of highly shared sequence variants was considered likely to be a technical artifact of the sequencing pipeline.

The sequence was obtained from a man under 40 in good health and CMV-seropositive. Sequencing used PBMCs. The V and J segments used are TRBV19 and TRBJ2-1, and 8 junction bases match TRBD2. The nucleotide sequence is given as TGTGCCAGTAGTATATCTGCGGGAGGATACAATGAGCAGTTCTTC. Translated, this is CASSISAGGYNEQFF.